These 3 T cell receptor beta chains share one sample of origin, sequenced in a study of OX40 agonist ivuxolimab in advanced cancers. Method: immunoSEQ multiplex PCR; TCRdb's copy keeps in-frame clones and lacks some. The table shows some 100,000 clones, with less than 90% occurring only once. Sequencing used CD4+ or CD8+ T cells sorted from blood, obtained in a trial of the OX40 agonist ivuxolimab. The receptors were gathered from an adult with an advanced solid tumor such as melanoma, head and neck, liver or kidney cancer.

V is TRBV30 and J is TRBJ2-2, with 9 bases that match TRBD1. CDR1 GTSNPN and CDR2 SVGIG come from the germline V gene (reference sequence). This CDR3 spans 13 amino acids. Trimming cost V 4 bases and J 4 bases; bases outside gene matches: 1. This chain's CDR3 is CAWNRGPTGELFF. Written as DNA, the CDR3 is TGTGCCTGGAACAGGGGGCCCACCGGGGAGCTGTTTTTT.

The CDR3 DNA is TGTGCCAGCAGTTCTATGGGTAGCTTGACCCAGTACTTC. It yields the protein CASSSMGSLTQYF. The chain joins TRBV28 to TRBJ2-5, with no clear D. The CDR3 loop spans 13 amino acids. V dropped 4 bases and J dropped 7 bases, with 13 bases sitting between them. Germline loops: CDR1 MDHEN, CDR2 SYDVKM.

This clone was observed a single time. The CDR3 spells CASSVGVTGSYEQYF. The CDR3 nucleotides are TGTGCCAGCAGCGTAGGGGTTACAGGGTCCTACGAGCAGTACTTC. The chain couples TRBV9 to TRBJ2-7; possibly TRBD1 for D (6 bases). With 0 bases removed from V and 1 base from J, the gap between germline ends came to 11 bases. Looked up from germline, CDR1 is SGDLS and CDR2 is YYNGEE. CDR3 length: 15 residues.